This TCR beta chain was found in a study of metastatic and nonmetastatic thyroid tumors. Thyroid surgery had not been preceded by any treatment in any patient. This clone was seen ten or more times. The antigen remains undetermined. Via MiXCR, TCRdb re-called the PCR reads. The data show around 38,000 clones, 28% seen once. Study-wide results and limits: Reportedly, malignant thyroid tumors had significantly higher TCR beta diversity than benign nodules, in blood and tumor.

V was cut by 5 bases and J by 2 bases, with 13 bases left in between. CDR1 and CDR2 from the germline V gene are GTSNPN and SVGIG (reference sequence). The length of the CDR3 is 13 residues. This clonotype was sampled from a male donor with papillary thyroid cancer or a benign thyroid nodule (not recorded which). Some clones in this sample may be carry-over from other donors' samples. Sequenced: blood. This sequence joins TRBV30 and TRBJ2-7; the D gene could be TRBD1 or TRBD2 (5 bases each). CDR3 amino acids: CAWSGTYTYEQYF. CDR3 in DNA: TGTGCCTGGTCCGGGACGTACACCTACGAGCAGTACTTC.